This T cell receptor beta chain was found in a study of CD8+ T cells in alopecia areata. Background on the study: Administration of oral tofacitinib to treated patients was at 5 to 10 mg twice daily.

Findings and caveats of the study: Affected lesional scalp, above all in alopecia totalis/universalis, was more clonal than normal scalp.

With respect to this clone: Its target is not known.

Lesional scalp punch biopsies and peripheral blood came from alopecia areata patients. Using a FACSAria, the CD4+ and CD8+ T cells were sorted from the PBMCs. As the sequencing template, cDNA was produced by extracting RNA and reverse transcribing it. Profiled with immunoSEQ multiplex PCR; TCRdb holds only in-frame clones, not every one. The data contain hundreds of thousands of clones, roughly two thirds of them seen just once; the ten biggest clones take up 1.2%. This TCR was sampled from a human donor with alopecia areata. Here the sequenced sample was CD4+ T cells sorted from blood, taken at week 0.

The CDR3 spells CASSRDGGTGTPLHF. Written as DNA, the CDR3 is TGCGCCAGCAGCCGAGACGGGGGAACAGGCACACCCCTCCACTTT. J is TRBJ1-6 and V is TRBV5-1; D may be TRBD1 (5 bases). Trimming pared 4 bases from V and 11 bases from J, leaving 19 bases between. From germline, CDR1 is SGHRS and CDR2 YFSETQ. The CDR3 sequence is 15 residues long. The full variable domain, rest sourced from reference TRBV5-1 and TRBJ1-6, is KAGVTQTPRYLIKTRGQQVTLSCSPISGHRSVSWYQQTPGQGLQFLFEYFSETQRNKGNFPGRFSGRQFSNSRSEMNVSTLELGDSALYLCASSRDGGTGTPLHFGNGTRLTVT.